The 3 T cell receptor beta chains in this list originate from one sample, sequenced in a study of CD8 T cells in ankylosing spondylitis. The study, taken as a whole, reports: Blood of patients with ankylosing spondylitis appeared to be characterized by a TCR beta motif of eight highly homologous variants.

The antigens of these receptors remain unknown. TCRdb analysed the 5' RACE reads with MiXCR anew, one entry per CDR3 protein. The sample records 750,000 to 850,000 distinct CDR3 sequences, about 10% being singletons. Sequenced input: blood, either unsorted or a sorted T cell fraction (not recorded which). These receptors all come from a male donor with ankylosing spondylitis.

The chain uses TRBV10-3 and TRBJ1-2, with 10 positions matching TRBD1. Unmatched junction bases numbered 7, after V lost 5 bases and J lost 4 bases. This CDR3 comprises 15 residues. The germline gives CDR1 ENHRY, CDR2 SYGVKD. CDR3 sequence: CAISRETGGAYGYTF. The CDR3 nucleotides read TGTGCCATCAGTCGGGAGACAGGGGGCGCCTATGGCTACACCTTC.

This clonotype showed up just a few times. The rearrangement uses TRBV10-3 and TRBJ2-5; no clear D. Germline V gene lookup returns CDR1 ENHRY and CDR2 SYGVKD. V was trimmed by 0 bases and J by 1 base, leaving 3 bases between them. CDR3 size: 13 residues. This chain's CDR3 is CAISESTQETQYF. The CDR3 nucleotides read TGTGCCATCAGTGAGTCCACCCAAGAGACCCAGTACTTC.

The CDR3 loop reads CASRDTLRGGDNEQFF. DNA of the CDR3: TGTGCCAGCAGGGACACCCTGCGGGGGGGCGACAATGAGCAGTTCTTC. The chain joins TRBV6-1 to TRBJ2-1, with TRBD2 matching 9 bases. Looked up from germline, CDR1 is MNHNS and CDR2 is SASEGT. V lost 6 bases to trimming and J lost 5 bases; unmatched junction nucleotides: 11. The CDR3 contains 16 residues.